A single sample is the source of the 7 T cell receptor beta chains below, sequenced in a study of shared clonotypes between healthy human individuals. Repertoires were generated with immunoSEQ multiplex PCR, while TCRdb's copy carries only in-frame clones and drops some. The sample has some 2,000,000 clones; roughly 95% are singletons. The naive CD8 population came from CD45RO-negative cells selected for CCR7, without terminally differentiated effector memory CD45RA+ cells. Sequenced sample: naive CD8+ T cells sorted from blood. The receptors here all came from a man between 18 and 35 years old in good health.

CDR3: CASSPGGQGIMPLYEQYF. CDR3 nucleotides: TGTGCCAGCAGCCCCGGAGGACAGGGGATCATGCCTCTCTACGAGCAGTACTTC. V usage is TRBV5-6 and J usage is TRBJ2-7, with 9 bases matching TRBD1. This CDR3 has 18 residues. CDR1 and CDR2 from the germline V gene are SGHDT and YYEEEE. Trimming took 4 bases from V and 3 from J; bases not matched to a gene: 17.

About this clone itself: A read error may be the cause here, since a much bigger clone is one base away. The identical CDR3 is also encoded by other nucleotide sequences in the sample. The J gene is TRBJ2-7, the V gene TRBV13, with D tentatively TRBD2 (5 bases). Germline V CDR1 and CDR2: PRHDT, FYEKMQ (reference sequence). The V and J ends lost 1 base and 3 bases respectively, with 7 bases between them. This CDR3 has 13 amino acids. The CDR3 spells CASSLARDYEQYF. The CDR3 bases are TGTGCCAGCAGCTTAGCGAGGGACTACGAGCAGTACTTC. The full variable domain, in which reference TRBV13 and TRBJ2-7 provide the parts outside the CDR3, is AAGVIQSPRHLIKEKRETATLKCYPIPRHDTVYWYQQGPGQDPQFLISFYEKMQSDKGSIPDRFSAQQFSDYHSELNMSSLELGDSALYFCASSLARDYEQYFGPGTRLTVT.

The CDR3 DNA reads TGTGCCAGCAGCTCTCAGGGGCACGAGCAGTACTTC. Encoded protein: CASSSQGHEQYF. The chain couples TRBV5-6 to TRBJ2-7; D possibly corresponds to TRBD1 (6 bases). Trimming took 3 bases from V and 5 from J, leaving 9 bases between them. The CDR3 extends over 12 amino acids. CDR1 SGHDT and CDR2 YYEEEE come from the germline V gene.

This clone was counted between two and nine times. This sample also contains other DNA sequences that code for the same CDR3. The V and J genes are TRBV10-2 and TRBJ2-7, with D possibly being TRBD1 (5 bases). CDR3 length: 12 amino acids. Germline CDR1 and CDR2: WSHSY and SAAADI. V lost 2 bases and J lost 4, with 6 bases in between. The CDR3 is CASSEAGYEQYF. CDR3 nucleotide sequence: TGCGCCAGCAGTGAGGCAGGGTACGAGCAGTACTTC.

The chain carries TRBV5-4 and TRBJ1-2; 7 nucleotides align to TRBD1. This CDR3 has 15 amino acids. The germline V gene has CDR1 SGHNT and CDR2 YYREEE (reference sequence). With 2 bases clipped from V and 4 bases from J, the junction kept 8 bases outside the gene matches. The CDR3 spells CASSFSGTAAYGYTF. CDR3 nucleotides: TGTGCCAGCAGCTTTTCCGGGACAGCCGCCTATGGCTACACCTTC.

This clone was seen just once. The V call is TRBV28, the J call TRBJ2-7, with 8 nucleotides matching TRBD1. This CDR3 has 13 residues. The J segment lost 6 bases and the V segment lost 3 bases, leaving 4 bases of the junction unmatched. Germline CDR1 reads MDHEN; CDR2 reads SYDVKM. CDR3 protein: CASSFPDRGEQYF. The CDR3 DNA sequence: TGTGCCAGCAGTTTCCCCGACAGGGGCGAGCAGTACTTC.

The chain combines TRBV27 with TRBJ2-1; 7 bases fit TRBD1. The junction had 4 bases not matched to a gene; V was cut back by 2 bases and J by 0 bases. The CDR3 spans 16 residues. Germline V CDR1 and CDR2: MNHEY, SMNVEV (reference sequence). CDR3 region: CASSLRSGGSYNEQFF. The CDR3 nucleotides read TGTGCCAGCAGTTTAAGGTCAGGGGGCTCCTACAATGAGCAGTTCTTC.